This T cell receptor beta chain was sequenced in a study of blood T cell repertoires in COVID-19. Study overall: Researchers got acute and convalescent COVID-19 samples from the United States, Italy and Spain. PBMCs, B-cell-depleted T cells, or T cells were the source of the cDNA or gDNA that made up the material.

One Seattle source followed patients from active infection through their disease course. Germline V gives CDR1 SGHAT, CDR2 FQDESV (reference sequence). The CDR3 sequence is 11 residues long. Trimming removed 5 bases from V and 1 base from J, with 3 bases in between. As handled by the study authors: Scientists estimated how many nucleated cells there were by amplifying reference gene primers. Measured with immunoSEQ multiplex PCR; TCRdb has only the in-frame clones, and not every one. The DNA was the basis for D and trimming; V, J and clone size are from that table. The repertoire holds some 160,000 clones, with roughly 86% as singletons.

The sequence was collected from a woman aged 80 or over with COVID-19, enrolled during active disease. The specimen sequenced was peripheral blood. The chain recombines TRBV11-1 with TRBJ2-7; unclear D gene. This CDR3 reads CASSQSYEQYF. Written as DNA, the CDR3 is TGTGCCAGCAGCCAATCCTACGAGCAGTACTTC. Full variable domain (remainder filled in from reference TRBV11-1 and TRBJ2-7): EAEVAQSPRYKITEKSQAVAFWCDPISGHATLYWYRQILGQGPELLVQFQDESVVDDSQLPKDRFSAERLKGVDSTLKIQPAELGDSAMYLCASSQSYEQYFGPGTRLTVT.